The source of this T cell receptor (beta chain) is a study of blood T cells in healthy people across ages. A J-beta primer mix and a sample-barcoded 5' primer were used in a second PCR of roughly 6 to 11 cycles. TCRdb re-analysed the 5' RACE reads in MiXCR, keeping a single row per CDR3 protein. The table shows 1.5 million to 2 million distinct CDR3 sequences, with 28% occurring only once. Trimming took off 7 bases at V and 5 bases at J, with 15 bases between the two ends. Germline V lookup: CDR1 SGHRS, CDR2 YFSETQ. This CDR3 contains 13 residues. Aged about 6 to 95, donors were systemically healthy Caucasians from Russia. RNA extraction gave at least 5.5 micrograms of total RNA per sample.

The genes are TRBV5-1 and TRBJ1-1; D unclear. The sequenced sample consisted of blood. The receptor's source is a woman aged 25 to 45 in good health. CDR3 nucleotide sequence: TGCGCCAGCCTTGACACGGTCGGGACTGAAGCTTTCTTT. Translation: CASLDTVGTEAFF.